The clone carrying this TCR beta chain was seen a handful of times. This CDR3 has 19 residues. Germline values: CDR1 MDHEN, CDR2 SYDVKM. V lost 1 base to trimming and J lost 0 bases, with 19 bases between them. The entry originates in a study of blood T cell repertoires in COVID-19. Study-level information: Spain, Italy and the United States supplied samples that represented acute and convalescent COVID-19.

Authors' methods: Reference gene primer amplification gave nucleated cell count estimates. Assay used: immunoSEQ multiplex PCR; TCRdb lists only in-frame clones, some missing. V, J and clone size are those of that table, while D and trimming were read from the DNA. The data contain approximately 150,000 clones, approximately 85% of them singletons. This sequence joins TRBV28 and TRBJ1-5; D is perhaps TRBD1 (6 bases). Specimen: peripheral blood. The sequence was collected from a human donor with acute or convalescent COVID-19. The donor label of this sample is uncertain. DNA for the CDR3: TGTGCCAGCAGTTTATATGGGTTTGGGACACTCTATAGCAATCAGCCCCAGCATTTT. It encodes CASSLYGFGTLYSNQPQHF. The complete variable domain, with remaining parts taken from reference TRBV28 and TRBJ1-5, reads DVKVTQSSRYLVKRTGEKVFLECVQDMDHENMFWYRQDPGLGLRLIYFSYDVKMKEKGDIPEGYSVSREKKERFSLILESASTNQTSMYLCASSLYGFGTLYSNQPQHFGDGTRLSIL.